The 30 T cell receptor beta chains given below trace back to one sample, sequenced in a study of blood T cell repertoires in COVID-19. The method was immunoSEQ multiplex PCR; TCRdb's version includes in-frame clones alone and lacks a portion of them. The table shows some 69,000 clones, with about 84% occurring only once. The source material was peripheral blood. All receptors come from an older woman with acute or convalescent COVID-19.

The chain carries TRBV7-6 and TRBJ2-5, with D possibly matching TRBD2 (5 bases). Trimming left V 1 base short and J 2 bases short, with 8 bases between. This CDR3 is 14 amino acids long. The V gene's germline CDR1 is SGHVS and CDR2 FNYEAQ. The CDR3: CASSLVTGQETQYF. In DNA, the CDR3 is TGTGCCAGCAGCTTAGTTACGGGGCAAGAGACCCAGTACTTC.

V gene TRBV7-8 combines with J gene TRBJ1-4; 10 nucleotides align to TRBD1. The CDR3 has 14 amino acids. Germline CDR1 reads SGHVS; CDR2 reads FQNEAQ. Trimming removed 4 bases from V and 7 bases from J; junction bases left unmatched: 3. Here the CDR3 DNA reads TGTGCCAGCAGCTGGACAGGGGGAACTGAAAAACTGTTTTTT. Protein sequence: CASSWTGGTEKLFF.

This clone was counted between two and nine times. V is TRBV30 and J is TRBJ1-3; maybe TRBD1 (6 bases). Germline CDR1 reads GTSNPN; CDR2 reads SVGIG (reference sequence). The CDR3 has 13 residues. The V end was cut by 2 bases, the J end by 3 bases, with 8 bases between. This CDR3 is CAWSTGNGNTIYF. CDR3 DNA sequence: TGTGCCTGGAGTACAGGGAATGGAAACACCATATATTTT.

The chain recombines TRBV5-4 with TRBJ2-4; 8 positions match TRBD2. Per germline, CDR1 SGHNT and CDR2 YYREEE (reference sequence). CDR3 length: 16 amino acids. V was clipped by 4 bases and J by 13 bases; unmatched bases: 19. The CDR3 reads CASSRGLVGSLGMQYF. The CDR3 nucleotides read TGTGCCAGCAGCCGGGGACTAGTCGGTTCCTTGGGCATGCAGTACTTC.

The chain links TRBV2 to TRBJ1-2; D gene uncertain. Deletions cut 6 bases from V and 2 bases from J, with 13 bases between. The CDR3 length is 14 residues. CDR1 SNHLY and CDR2 FYNNEI come from the germline V gene. The CDR3 loop is CASRVSGRNYGYTF. In nucleotides, the CDR3 is TGTGCCAGCAGGGTATCAGGAAGAAACTATGGCTACACCTTC.

The rearrangement links TRBV5-6 to TRBJ1-2; 7 bases fit TRBD1. Per germline, CDR1 SGHDT and CDR2 YYEEEE. Unmatched junction bases numbered 5, after V lost 5 bases and J lost 4 bases. CDR3 size: 13 residues. CDR3 DNA: TGTGCCAGCAGAAAGGCAGGGGGCTATGGCTACACCTTC. This encodes CASRKAGGYGYTF.

This clone has more than one count but fewer than ten. The rearrangement links TRBV5-1 to TRBJ1-4; D remains unclear. Trimming left V 2 bases short and J 8 bases short, with 4 bases between. The CDR3 runs 11 residues. Germline CDR1 reads SGHRS; CDR2 reads YFSETQ. Written as DNA, the CDR3 is TGCGCCAGCAGCTTTGGCGAAAAACTGTTTTTT. Amino acids: CASSFGEKLFF.

The gene calls are TRBV5-8 and TRBJ1-5; D perhaps matches TRBD1 (5 bases). The CDR3 has 16 residues. Germline V gene sequence: CDR1 SGHTS, CDR2 YDEGEE. V gave up 0 bases and J gave up 0 bases, with 10 bases separating them. CDR3 nucleotide sequence: TGTGCCAGCAGCTTGGTCCGACAGAATAGCAATCAGCCCCAGCATTTT. It encodes CASSLVRQNSNQPQHF.

This clone was picked up a small number of times. CDR3 loop: CASSPGQTGEKLFF. The CDR3 DNA reads TGTGCCAGCAGTCCGGGACAGACGGGTGAAAAACTGTTTTTT. The chain combines TRBV5-6 with TRBJ1-4; 7 nucleotides match TRBD1. Germline assignment: CDR1 SGHDT and CDR2 YYEEEE. V lost 5 bases, J lost 7 bases, and 8 bases stayed unmatched. This CDR3 is built from 14 residues.

This chain connects TRBV5-6 to TRBJ2-1; 14 bases match TRBD2. Germline V gives CDR1 SGHDT, CDR2 YYEEEE. The junction had 4 bases not matched to a gene; V was cut back by 4 bases and J by 7 bases. This CDR3 contains 15 residues. The CDR3 loop is CASSAGTSGGNEQFF. The CDR3 DNA reads TGTGCCAGCAGCGCGGGGACTAGCGGGGGAAATGAGCAGTTCTTC.

This chain joins TRBV20-1 and TRBJ1-2; D ambiguous. CDR1 and CDR2 from the germline V gene are DFQATT and SNEGSKA (reference sequence). The V gene lost 3 bases and the J gene lost 2 bases, with 7 bases spanning the gap. This CDR3 comprises 12 residues. CDR3 loop: CSASIRNYGYTF. The CDR3 DNA follows: TGCAGTGCTAGTATCAGAAACTATGGCTACACCTTC.

The chain joins TRBV7-6 to TRBJ1-1; no clear D gene. The V and J ends lost 11 bases and 5 bases respectively, with 9 bases between them. Germline V gene lookup returns CDR1 SGHVS and CDR2 FNYEAQ. The CDR3 has 10 amino acids. DNA for the CDR3: TGTGCCTTAGAATGGACTGAAGCTTTCTTT. It is translated as CALEWTEAFF.

The chain combines TRBV3-1 (or the pseudogene TRBV3-2) with TRBJ1-2; tentatively, D is TRBD1 (5 bases). The length of the CDR3 is 14 residues. Germline V gives CDR1 LGHDT, CDR2 YNNKEL (reference sequence). V lost 3 bases, J lost 6 bases, and 14 bases lay in between. CDR3: CASSQGRGLHGYTF. The DNA of the CDR3 is TGTGCCAGCAGCCAGGGGAGGGGTTTGCATGGCTACACCTTC.

This clone was counted once. V gene TRBV5-1 combines with J gene TRBJ2-1; D gene unclear. V dropped 3 bases and J dropped 8 bases, with 9 bases sitting between them. Germline CDR1 is SGHRS and CDR2 is YFSETQ. The CDR3 is made up of 12 amino acids. The CDR3 DNA sequence: TGCGCCAGCAGCTCTGCCACGGATGAGCAGTTCTTC. Protein: CASSSATDEQFF.

The chain recombines TRBV7-9 with TRBJ2-3, with TRBD1 matching 9 bases. The CDR3 totals 16 residues. V lost 5 bases and J lost 5; bases outside the gene matches: 11. Germline lookup yields CDR1 SEHNR and CDR2 FQNEAQ (reference sequence). CDR3 bases: TGTGCCAGCAGCCTGGCACACAGGGGGCCGGTAGATACGCAGTATTTT. This codes for CASSLAHRGPVDTQYF.

The genes are TRBV10-3 and TRBJ1-2; D might be TRBD1 (5 bases). The germline V and J ends were trimmed by 6 bases and 8 bases, with 10 bases remaining between them. This CDR3 has 11 residues. Germline V gives CDR1 ENHRY, CDR2 SYGVKD. DNA for the CDR3: TGTGCCATCAGCGGGGGGGAAGGCTACACCTTC. Translating it yields CAISGGEGYTF.

This chain links TRBV29-1 with TRBJ2-7, with TRBD1 matching 8 bases. From germline, CDR1 is SQVTM and CDR2 ANQGSEA. The CDR3 covers 15 residues. Trimming removed 3 bases from V and 3 bases from J; junction bases left unmatched: 10. The chain's CDR3 is CSVDERQGKIYEQYF. The DNA of the CDR3 is TGCAGCGTTGATGAGAGACAGGGGAAGATCTACGAGCAGTACTTC.

This chain uses TRBV18 with TRBJ2-5, with 7 bases aligning to TRBD1. V gave up 4 bases and J gave up 1 base; unmatched junction bases: 6. CDR1 and CDR2 from the germline V gene are KGHSH and LQKENI. The CDR3 runs 15 residues. CDR3 nucleotide sequence: TGTGCCAGCTCACTGACAGGGTTCCCCCAAGAGACCCAGTACTTC. Encoded protein: CASSLTGFPQETQYF.

CDR3 nucleotides: TGTGCCAGCGGGAGAATCCCCTACAATGAGCAGTTCTTC. This translates into CASGRIPYNEQFF. The V call is TRBV7-2, the J call TRBJ2-1, with D perhaps matching TRBD2 (5 bases). This CDR3 comprises 13 residues. With 8 bases removed from V and 2 bases from J, the gap between germline ends came to 10 bases. CDR1 SGHTA and CDR2 FQGNSA come from the germline V gene. The full variable domain, rest sourced from reference TRBV7-2 and TRBJ2-1, is GAGVSQSPSNKVTEKGKDVELRCDPISGHTALYWYRQSLGQGLEFLIYFQGNSAPDKSGLPSDRFSAERTGGSVSTLTIQRTQQEDSAVYLCASGRIPYNEQFFGPGTRLTVL.

This clone has a single count. V is TRBV11-2 and J is TRBJ2-1; 7 bases line up with TRBD2. V trimming: 1 base; J trimming: 10 bases; junction bases outside the gene matches: 13. Per the germline V gene, CDR1 is SGHAT and CDR2 is FQNNGV. This CDR3 has 16 amino acids. The CDR3 loop reads CASSLGASGRIEEQFF. Here the CDR3 DNA reads TGTGCCAGCAGCTTAGGGGCTAGCGGCCGTATTGAGGAGCAGTTCTTC.

The chain carries TRBV5-6 and TRBJ2-6; D may be TRBD1 (6 bases). CDR1 and CDR2 from the germline V gene are SGHDT and YYEEEE. V gave up 4 bases and J gave up 0 bases, with 11 bases separating them. This CDR3 region has 16 residues. CDR3 bases: TGTGCCAGCAGCCTGGACAGAATCTCTGGGGCCAACGTCCTGACTTTC. Residues: CASSLDRISGANVLTF. The variable domain in full, completed from reference TRBV5-6 and TRBJ2-6, reads DAGVTQSPTHLIKTRGQQVTLRCSPKSGHDTVSWYQQALGQGPQFIFQYYEEEERQRGNFPDRFSGHQFPNYSSELNVNALLLGDSALYLCASSLDRISGANVLTFGAGSRLTVL.

The chain is built from TRBV27 and TRBJ2-1, with D tentatively TRBD2 (5 bases). This CDR3 is 15 amino acids long. V was trimmed by 7 bases and J by 2 bases, leaving 15 bases between them. Germline-derived CDR1 and CDR2 are MNHEY and SMNVEV (reference sequence). The CDR3 protein is CASTPWAGAYNEQFF. The DNA of the CDR3 is TGTGCCAGCACTCCGTGGGCGGGCGCCTACAATGAGCAGTTCTTC.

The J gene is TRBJ1-5, the V gene TRBV27; 7 nucleotides align to TRBD1. Trimming removed 6 bases from V and 4 bases from J; junction bases left unmatched: 9. Looked up from germline, CDR1 is MNHEY and CDR2 is SMNVEV (reference sequence). The CDR3 has 15 residues. The CDR3 DNA follows: TGTGCCAGCAGACGGGACAGCCAGTCGAATCAGCCCCAGCATTTT. Translating gives CASRRDSQSNQPQHF.

V usage is TRBV28 and J usage is TRBJ2-5, with a tentative D call TRBD1 (6 bases). Germline V gives CDR1 MDHEN, CDR2 SYDVKM. Trimming left V 5 bases short and J 5 bases short, with 21 bases between. CDR3 length: 16 amino acids. CDR3 in DNA: TGTGCCAGCAGTCATCGCAACTGGGGGCTCATGGAGACCCAGTACTTC. Translation: CASSHRNWGLMETQYF.

This chain uses TRBV11-2 with TRBJ1-5; 8 bases agree with TRBD1. The junction had 6 bases not matched to a gene; V was cut back by 5 bases and J by 3 bases. CDR1 SGHAT and CDR2 FQNNGV come from the germline V gene. The CDR3 has 15 amino acids. CDR3 residues: CASSTGTGVNQPQHF. CDR3 nucleotides: TGTGCCAGCAGCACCGGGACAGGAGTCAATCAGCCCCAGCATTTT.

This clone has more than one count but fewer than ten. This chain links TRBV19 with TRBJ2-3; D unclear. CDR3 length: 13 amino acids. V shed 5 bases and J shed 7 bases, with 13 bases lying between them. The germline V gene has CDR1 LNHDA and CDR2 SQIVND (reference sequence). For the CDR3, the DNA is TGTGCCAGTAGTCTAGTTGGAGCAAATACGCAGTATTTT. Protein: CASSLVGANTQYF.

This clone was detected only a few times. V and J are TRBV6-5 and TRBJ1-4; D perhaps matches TRBD1 (5 bases). This CDR3 is 14 amino acids long. The germline CDR1 and CDR2 sequences are MNHEY and SVGAGI. The ends were cut back, 6 bases at V and 4 bases at J, with 12 bases in the middle. Here the CDR3 reads CASRNRQLNEKLFF. CDR3 nucleotide sequence: TGTGCCAGCAGGAATCGACAGCTTAATGAAAAACTGTTTTTT.

The CDR3 here is CASSVGQGFGGELFF. In nucleotides, the CDR3 is TGTGCCAGCAGCGTGGGACAGGGGTTTGGCGGGGAGCTGTTTTTT. The chain combines TRBV21-1 with TRBJ2-2; the tabulated D call, TRBD1, remains unverified against the DNA. TRBV21-1 represents a pseudogene. There are 15 residues in the CDR3.

The gene calls are TRBV10-1 and TRBJ1-5; tentatively, D is TRBD1 (6 bases). The CDR3 runs to 20 residues. Germline V gene lookup returns CDR1 WNHNN and CDR2 SYGVQD (reference sequence). Trimming took 6 bases from V and 3 from J, leaving 30 bases between them. CDR3 DNA sequence: TGCGCCAGCAGAGCCACAGGGACAATACCTCCCTTTAGGGCCAATCAGCCCCAGCATTTT. It codes for CASRATGTIPPFRANQPQHF.

This chain uses TRBV4-1 with TRBJ2-5; 9 bases align to TRBD2. The CDR3 covers 16 residues. Germline V lookup: CDR1 MGHRA, CDR2 YSYEKL. After removal of 5 bases from V and 0 bases from J, the junction contained 7 bases not matched to a gene. CDR3 protein: CASSNWGGGDQETQYF. CDR3 nucleotide sequence: TGCGCCAGCAGCAATTGGGGCGGGGGGGACCAAGAGACCCAGTACTTC.